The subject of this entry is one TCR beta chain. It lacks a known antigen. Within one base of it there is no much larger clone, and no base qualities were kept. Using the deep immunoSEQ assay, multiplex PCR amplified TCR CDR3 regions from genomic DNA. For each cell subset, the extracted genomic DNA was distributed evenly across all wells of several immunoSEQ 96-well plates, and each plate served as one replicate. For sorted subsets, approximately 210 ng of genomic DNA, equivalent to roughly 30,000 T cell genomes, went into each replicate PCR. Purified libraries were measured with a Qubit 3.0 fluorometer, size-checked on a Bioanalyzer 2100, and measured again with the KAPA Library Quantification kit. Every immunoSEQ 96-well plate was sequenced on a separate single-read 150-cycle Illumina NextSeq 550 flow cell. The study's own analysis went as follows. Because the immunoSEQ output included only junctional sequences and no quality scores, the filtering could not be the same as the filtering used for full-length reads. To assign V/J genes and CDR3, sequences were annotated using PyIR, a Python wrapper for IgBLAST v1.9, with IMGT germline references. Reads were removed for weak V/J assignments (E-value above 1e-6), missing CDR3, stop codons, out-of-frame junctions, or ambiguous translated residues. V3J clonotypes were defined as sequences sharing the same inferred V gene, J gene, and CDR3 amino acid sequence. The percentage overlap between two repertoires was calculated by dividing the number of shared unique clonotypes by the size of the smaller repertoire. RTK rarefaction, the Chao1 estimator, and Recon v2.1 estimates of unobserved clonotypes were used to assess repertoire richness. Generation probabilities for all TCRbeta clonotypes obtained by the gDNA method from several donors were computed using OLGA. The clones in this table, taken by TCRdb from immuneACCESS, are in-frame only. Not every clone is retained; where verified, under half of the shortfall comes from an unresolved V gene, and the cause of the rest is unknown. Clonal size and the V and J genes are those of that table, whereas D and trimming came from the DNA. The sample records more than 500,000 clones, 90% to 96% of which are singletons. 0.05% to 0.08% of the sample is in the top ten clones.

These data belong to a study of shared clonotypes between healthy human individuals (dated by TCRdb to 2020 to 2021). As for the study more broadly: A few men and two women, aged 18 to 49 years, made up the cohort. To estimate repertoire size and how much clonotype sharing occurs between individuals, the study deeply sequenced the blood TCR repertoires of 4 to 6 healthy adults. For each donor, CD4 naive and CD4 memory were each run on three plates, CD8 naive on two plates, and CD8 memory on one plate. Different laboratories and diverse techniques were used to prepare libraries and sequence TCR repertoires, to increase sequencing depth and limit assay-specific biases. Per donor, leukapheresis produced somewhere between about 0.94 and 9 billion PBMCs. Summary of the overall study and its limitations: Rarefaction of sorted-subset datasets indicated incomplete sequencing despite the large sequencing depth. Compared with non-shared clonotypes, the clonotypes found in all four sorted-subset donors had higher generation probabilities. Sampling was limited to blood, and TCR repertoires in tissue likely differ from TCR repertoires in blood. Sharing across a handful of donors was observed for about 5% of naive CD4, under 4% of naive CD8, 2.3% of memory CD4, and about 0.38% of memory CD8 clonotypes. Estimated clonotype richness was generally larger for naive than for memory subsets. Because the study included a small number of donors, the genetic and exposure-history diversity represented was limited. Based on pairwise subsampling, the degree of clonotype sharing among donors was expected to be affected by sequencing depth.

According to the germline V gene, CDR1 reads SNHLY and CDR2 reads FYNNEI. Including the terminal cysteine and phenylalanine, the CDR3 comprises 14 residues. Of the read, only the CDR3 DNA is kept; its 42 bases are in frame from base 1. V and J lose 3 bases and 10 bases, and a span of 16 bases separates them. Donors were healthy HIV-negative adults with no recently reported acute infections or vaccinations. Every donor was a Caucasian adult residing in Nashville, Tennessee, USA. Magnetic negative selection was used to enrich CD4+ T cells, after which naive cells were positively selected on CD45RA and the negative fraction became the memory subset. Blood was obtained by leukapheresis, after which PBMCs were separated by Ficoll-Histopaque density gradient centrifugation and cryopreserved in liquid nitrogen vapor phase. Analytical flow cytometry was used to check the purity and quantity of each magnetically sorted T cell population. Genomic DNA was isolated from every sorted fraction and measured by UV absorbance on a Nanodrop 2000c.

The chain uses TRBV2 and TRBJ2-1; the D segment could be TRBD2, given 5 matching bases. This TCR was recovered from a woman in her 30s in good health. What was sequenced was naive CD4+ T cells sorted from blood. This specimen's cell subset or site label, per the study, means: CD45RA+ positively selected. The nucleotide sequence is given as TGTGCCAGCAGTGATTCTAGGCAGACGGGGGAGCAGTTCTTC. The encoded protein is CASSDSRQTGEQFF. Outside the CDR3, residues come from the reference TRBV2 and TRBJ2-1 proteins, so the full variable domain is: EPEVTQTPSHQVTQMGQEVILRCVPISNHLYFYWYRQILGQKVEFLVSFYNNEISEKSEIFDDQFSVERPDGSNFTLKIRSTKLEDSAMYFCASSDSRQTGEQFFGPGTRLTVL.